This T cell receptor (beta chain) stems from a study of cytomegalovirus exposure and HLA in healthy donors. Study results and caveats: V- and J-gene trimming in TCR beta was tied to a missense DCLRE1C variant by an analysis performed later. Later examination showed HLA-associated TCR beta chains had greater clonal expansion than equally common others. It emerged from a later analysis that several of the most significant clusters appeared to be linked to common viral pathogens.

PCR was performed using 60 Vbeta and 13 Jbeta primers. The table came from immunoSEQ multiplex PCR; TCRdb's copy has only in-frame clones and leaves some out. There are under 110,000 clones in the sample; 70% to 80% occur only once, and roughly 2.8% lies in the top ten. At least ten counts were recorded for this clone. Its antigen remains unidentified. The same CDR3 is also encoded by other DNA sequences in this sample. Germline values: CDR1 SNHLY, CDR2 FYNNEI. The CDR3 loop spans 12 amino acids. Losses at the gene ends were 5 bases for V and 8 bases for J; bases not matched to a gene: 3. The chain employs TRBV2 and TRBJ2-1; 7 bases match TRBD2. The clonotype was recovered from a female donor in good health and CMV-seronegative. The specimen was PBMCs. The CDR3 coding sequence is TGTGCCAGCAGTCCGACTAGCCATGAGCAGTTCTTC. Protein product: CASSPTSHEQFF.